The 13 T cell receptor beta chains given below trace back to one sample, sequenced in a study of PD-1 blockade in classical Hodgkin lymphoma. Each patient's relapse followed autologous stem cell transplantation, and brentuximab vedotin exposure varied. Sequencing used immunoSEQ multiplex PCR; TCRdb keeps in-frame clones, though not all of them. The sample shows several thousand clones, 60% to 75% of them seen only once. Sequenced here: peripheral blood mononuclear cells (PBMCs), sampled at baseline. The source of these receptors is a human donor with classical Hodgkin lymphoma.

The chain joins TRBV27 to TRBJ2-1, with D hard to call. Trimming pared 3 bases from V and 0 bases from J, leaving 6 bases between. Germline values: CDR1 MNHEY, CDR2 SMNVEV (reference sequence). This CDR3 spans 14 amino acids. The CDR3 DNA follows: TGTGCCAGCAGTTTCAGAGGCTCCTACAATGAGCAGTTCTTC. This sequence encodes CASSFRGSYNEQFF.

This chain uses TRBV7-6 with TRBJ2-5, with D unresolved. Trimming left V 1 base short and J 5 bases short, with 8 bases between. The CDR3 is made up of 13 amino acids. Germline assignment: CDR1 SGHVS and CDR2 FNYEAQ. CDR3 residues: CASSLGPHETQYF. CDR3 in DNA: TGTGCCAGCAGCTTAGGCCCCCACGAGACCCAGTACTTC.

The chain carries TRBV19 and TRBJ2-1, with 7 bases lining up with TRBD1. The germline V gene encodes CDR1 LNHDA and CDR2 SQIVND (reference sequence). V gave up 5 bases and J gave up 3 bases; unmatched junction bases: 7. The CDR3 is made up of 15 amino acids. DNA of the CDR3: TGTGCCAGTAGTTCTGCCGGGACAGTCTACAATGAGCAGTTCTTC. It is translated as CASSSAGTVYNEQFF.

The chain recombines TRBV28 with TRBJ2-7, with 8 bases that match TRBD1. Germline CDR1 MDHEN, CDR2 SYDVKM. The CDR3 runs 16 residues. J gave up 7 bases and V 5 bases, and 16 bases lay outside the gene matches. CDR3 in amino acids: CASSPGQALLGREQYF. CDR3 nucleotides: TGTGCCAGCAGTCCGGGACAGGCGCTCCTAGGAAGGGAGCAGTACTTC.

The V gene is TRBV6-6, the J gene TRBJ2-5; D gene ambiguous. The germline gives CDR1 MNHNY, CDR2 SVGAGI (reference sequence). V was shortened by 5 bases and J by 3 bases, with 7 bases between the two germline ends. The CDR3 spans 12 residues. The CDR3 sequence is CASSLAKETQYF. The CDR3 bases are TGTGCCAGCAGTCTCGCTAAAGAGACCCAGTACTTC.

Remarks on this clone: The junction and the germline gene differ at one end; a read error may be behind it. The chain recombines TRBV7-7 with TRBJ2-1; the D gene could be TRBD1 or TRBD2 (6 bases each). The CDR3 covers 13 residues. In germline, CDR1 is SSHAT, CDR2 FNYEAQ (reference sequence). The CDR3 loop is CASSPSRGDEQFF. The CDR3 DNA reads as TGTGCTAGCAGCCCATCAAGGGGGGATGAGCAGTTCTTC.

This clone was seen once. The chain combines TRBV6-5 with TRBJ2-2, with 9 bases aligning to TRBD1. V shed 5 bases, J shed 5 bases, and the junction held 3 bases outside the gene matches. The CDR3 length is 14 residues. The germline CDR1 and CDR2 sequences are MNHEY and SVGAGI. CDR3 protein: CASSPGTGTGELFF. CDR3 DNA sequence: TGTGCCAGCAGTCCCGGGACAGGGACCGGGGAGCTGTTTTTT.

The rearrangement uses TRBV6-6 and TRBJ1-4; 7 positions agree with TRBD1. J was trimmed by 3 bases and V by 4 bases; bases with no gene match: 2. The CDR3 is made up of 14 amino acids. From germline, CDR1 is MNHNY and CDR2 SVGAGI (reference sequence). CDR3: CASSFRGANEKLFF. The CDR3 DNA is TGTGCCAGCAGTTTCAGGGGGGCTAATGAAAAACTGTTTTTT.

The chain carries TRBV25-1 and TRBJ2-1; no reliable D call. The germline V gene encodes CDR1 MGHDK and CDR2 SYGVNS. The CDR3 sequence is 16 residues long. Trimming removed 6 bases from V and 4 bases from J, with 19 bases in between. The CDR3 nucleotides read TGTGCCAGCAGCAGTGAAGGATGGGCCTTTTACAATGAGCAGTTCTTC. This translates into CASSSEGWAFYNEQFF. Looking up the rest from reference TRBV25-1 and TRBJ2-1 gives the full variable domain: EADIYQTPRYLVIGTGKKITLECSQTMGHDKMYWYQQDPGMELHLIHYSYGVNSTEKGDLSSESTVSRIRTEHFPLTLESARPSHTSQYLCASSSEGWAFYNEQFFGPGTRLTVL.

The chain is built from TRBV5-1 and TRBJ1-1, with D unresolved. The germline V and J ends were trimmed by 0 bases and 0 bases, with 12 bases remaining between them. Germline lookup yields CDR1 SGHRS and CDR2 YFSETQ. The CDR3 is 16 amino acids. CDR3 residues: CASSLVFGQVNTEAFF. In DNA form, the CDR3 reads TGCGCCAGCAGCTTGGTGTTCGGGCAGGTGAACACTGAAGCTTTCTTT.

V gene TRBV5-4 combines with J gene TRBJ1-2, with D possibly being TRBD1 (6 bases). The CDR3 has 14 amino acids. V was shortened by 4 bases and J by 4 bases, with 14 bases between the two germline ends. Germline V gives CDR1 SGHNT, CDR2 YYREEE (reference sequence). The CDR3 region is CASSTDSFFYGYTF. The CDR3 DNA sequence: TGTGCCAGCAGCACGGACAGCTTCTTCTATGGCTACACCTTC.

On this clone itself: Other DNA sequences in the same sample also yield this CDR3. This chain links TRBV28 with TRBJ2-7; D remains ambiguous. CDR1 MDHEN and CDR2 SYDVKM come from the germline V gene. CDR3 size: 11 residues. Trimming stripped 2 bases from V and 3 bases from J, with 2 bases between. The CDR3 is CASSLRYEQYF. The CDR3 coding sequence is TGTGCCAGCAGTTTACGCTACGAGCAGTACTTC.

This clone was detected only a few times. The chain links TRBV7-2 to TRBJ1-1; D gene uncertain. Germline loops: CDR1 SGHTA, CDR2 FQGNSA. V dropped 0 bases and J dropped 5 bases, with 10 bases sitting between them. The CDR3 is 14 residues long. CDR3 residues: CASSLAGVSTEAFF. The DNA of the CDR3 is TGTGCCAGCAGCTTAGCTGGGGTATCGACTGAAGCTTTCTTT.